This T cell receptor (beta chain) came from a study of early T cells in non-severe SARS-CoV-2 infection. This clonotype came up many times. From the 5' RACE reads, TCRdb called clonotypes with MiXCR, one entry per CDR3 protein. This sample yields some 90,000 distinct CDR3 sequences, of which more than 13% are seen a single time; 5.5% belongs to the top ten. This TCR was recovered from an adult who was a healthcare worker with PCR-confirmed SARS-CoV-2 infection or an uninfected control (not recorded which). What was sequenced was whole blood.

The CDR3: CASMTGENEQFF. The CDR3 DNA reads TGTGCCAGCATGACAGGGGAAAATGAGCAGTTCTTC. The chain couples TRBV12-3 or TRBV12-4 to TRBJ2-1, with 8 bases lining up with TRBD1. The CDR3 is 12 residues long. V trimming: 7 bases; J trimming: 7 bases; junction bases outside the gene matches: 3.